What follows are 29 T cell receptor beta chains derived from one specimen sequenced in a study of blood T cell repertoires in COVID-19. Assay: immunoSEQ multiplex PCR; the TCRdb copy retains only in-frame clones and omits some. The table shows under 250,000 clones, with approximately 81% occurring only once. Material: peripheral blood. These TCRs come from a man aged 50 or older who had recovered from COVID-19.

V usage is TRBV11-2 and J usage is TRBJ2-5, with TRBD2 identical over 13 bases. The ends lost 4 bases at V and 5 bases at J; junction bases unmatched: 7. CDR1 and CDR2 (germline): SGHAT, FQNNGV. The CDR3 spans 16 residues. The CDR3 DNA sequence: TGTGCCAGCAGCTCAGCCGGGACTAGCGGGACGGAGACCCAGTACTTC. Translated, it gives CASSSAGTSGTETQYF.

This chain connects TRBV15 to TRBJ2-7; 9 bases are a match to TRBD1. Trimming took 0 bases from V and 2 from J; bases not matched to a gene: 2. The germline V gene has CDR1 LNHNV and CDR2 YYDKDF (reference sequence). CDR3 size: 15 residues. CDR3 in amino acids: CATSRDWTGAYEQYF. CDR3 nucleotide sequence: TGTGCCACCAGCAGAGATTGGACAGGGGCCTACGAGCAGTACTTC.

The gene calls are TRBV4-1 and TRBJ2-2; weak D call: TRBD2 (6 bases). V shed 7 bases and J shed 6 bases, with 12 bases lying between them. CDR3 length: 13 residues. Per germline, CDR1 MGHRA and CDR2 YSYEKL. CDR3 loop: CASTRGSAGELFF. The CDR3 coding sequence is TGCGCCAGCACCCGGGGGAGCGCCGGGGAGCTGTTTTTT.

Remarks on this clone: The identical CDR3 is also encoded by other nucleotide sequences in the sample. The chain combines TRBV28 with TRBJ2-2; no firm D call. The CDR3 is 12 amino acids. Germline V gene lookup returns CDR1 MDHEN and CDR2 SYDVKM. Trimming removed 6 bases at V and 5 bases at J, with 7 bases between. In DNA, the CDR3 is TGTGCCAGCAGCCTAAATACCGGGGAGCTGTTTTTT. It codes for CASSLNTGELFF.

V is TRBV7-2 and J is TRBJ2-7; 9 bases agree with TRBD2. CDR1 and CDR2 from the germline V gene are SGHTA and FQGNSA. J lost 4 bases, V lost 5 bases, and 9 bases had no gene match. The CDR3 runs 15 residues. CDR3 sequence reads: CASSKLAGGMYEQYF. In DNA form, the CDR3 reads TGTGCCAGCAGCAAACTAGCGGGTGGGATGTACGAGCAGTACTTC.

The rearrangement joins TRBV9 to TRBJ2-7; TRBD2 aligns across 11 bases. Germline CDR1 is SGDLS and CDR2 is YYNGEE. V was pared by 2 bases and J by 5 bases, with 9 bases of the junction left unmatched. The CDR3 consists of 16 residues. The CDR3 sequence: CASSVLPSGRFHEQYF. As DNA, the CDR3 is TGTGCCAGCAGCGTTCTACCTAGCGGGAGGTTCCACGAGCAGTACTTC.

The V gene is TRBV30, the J gene TRBJ2-3; TRBD1 aligns across 8 bases. The germline gives CDR1 GTSNPN, CDR2 SVGIG (reference sequence). Trimming cost V 2 bases and J 1 base; bases outside gene matches: 5. CDR3 length: 15 residues. The chain's CDR3 is CAWSPRDRRTDTQYF. The DNA for the CDR3 is TGTGCCTGGAGTCCACGGGACAGGCGCACAGATACGCAGTATTTT.

The chain couples TRBV15 to TRBJ1-1; 7 bases match TRBD1. Germline V gives CDR1 LNHNV, CDR2 YYDKDF (reference sequence). This CDR3 contains 15 residues. J was trimmed by 5 bases and V by 5 bases; bases with no gene match: 11. CDR3: CATSGQQGWETEAFF. The DNA for the CDR3 is TGTGCCACCAGCGGACAACAGGGGTGGGAAACTGAAGCTTTCTTT.

This chain joins TRBV3-1 (or the pseudogene TRBV3-2) and TRBJ2-7; D is possibly TRBD1 (7 bases). V gave up 6 bases and J gave up 5 bases, with 14 bases separating them. Germline values: CDR1 LGHDT, CDR2 YNNKEL (reference sequence). The CDR3 runs to 13 residues. This CDR3 is CASSPAGGNEQYF. The CDR3 DNA reads as TGTGCCAGCAGTCCAGCAGGGGGGAACGAGCAGTACTTC.

The chain joins TRBV7-2 to TRBJ2-3; D is unclear. V was shortened by 5 bases and J by 7 bases, with 10 bases between the two germline ends. There are 12 residues in the CDR3. Germline V lookup: CDR1 SGHTA, CDR2 FQGNSA. In nucleotides, the CDR3 is TGTGCCAGCAGCCCCCCTACGAATACGCAGTATTTT. It encodes CASSPPTNTQYF.

The rearrangement links TRBV5-1 to TRBJ2-5; the D gene is possibly TRBD1 (5 bases). Per the germline V gene, CDR1 is SGHRS and CDR2 is YFSETQ. Trimming cost V 2 bases and J 5 bases, with 13 bases left between them. The length of the CDR3 is 14 residues. CDR3 bases: TGCGCCAGCAGCTTCGGCAGGGTCGGCGAGACCCAGTACTTC. Encoded protein: CASSFGRVGETQYF.

This clone ranks as medium-sized. This specimen includes other DNA sequences encoding the same CDR3. The DNA of the CDR3 is TGTGCCAGCACCACAGGGAGCTCTGGAAACACCATATATTTT. Protein product: CASTTGSSGNTIYF. The rearrangement uses TRBV28 and TRBJ1-3, with D tentatively TRBD1 (6 bases). Germline V lookup: CDR1 MDHEN, CDR2 SYDVKM. This CDR3 is 14 amino acids long. V shed 7 bases and J shed 0 bases, with 10 bases lying between them.

This chain joins TRBV4-1 and TRBJ2-2; D perhaps matches TRBD2 (5 bases). The germline V and J ends were trimmed by 1 base and 4 bases, with 22 bases remaining between them. The length of the CDR3 is 19 residues. Germline CDR1 MGHRA, CDR2 YSYEKL. CDR3 bases: TGCGCCAGCAGCCAAGCGGCGGGCCGGTTGATCTTAGCCACCGGGGAGCTGTTTTTT. Its protein product is CASSQAAGRLILATGELFF.

V and J are TRBV5-4 and TRBJ2-3; D call uncertain. This CDR3 has 13 amino acids. Germline V gives CDR1 SGHNT, CDR2 YYREEE (reference sequence). V shed 2 bases and J shed 4 bases, with 8 bases lying between them. DNA for the CDR3: TGTGCCAGCAGCTTAGAGGTTGCAGATACGCAGTATTTT. Protein: CASSLEVADTQYF.

The V gene is TRBV28, the J gene TRBJ1-2, with D possibly being TRBD1 (6 bases). The CDR3 has 13 residues. V was cut by 6 bases and J by 3 bases, with 11 bases left in between. The germline CDR1 and CDR2 sequences are MDHEN and SYDVKM. CDR3 sequence reads: CASRRAGDYGYTF. The DNA for the CDR3 is TGTGCCAGCAGGAGGGCAGGGGACTATGGCTACACCTTC.

The J gene is TRBJ1-5, the V gene TRBV2, with 9 nucleotides matching TRBD1. Germline loops: CDR1 SNHLY, CDR2 FYNNEI. V shed 1 base, J shed 7 bases, and the junction held 2 bases outside the gene matches. The CDR3 has 14 amino acids. The CDR3 is CASSEETGGQPQHF. CDR3 sequence (DNA): TGTGCCAGCAGTGAAGAGACAGGGGGACAGCCCCAGCATTTT.

The J gene is TRBJ1-4, the V gene TRBV5-5, with D possibly matching TRBD1 (5 bases). The CDR3 consists of 12 residues. Trimming removed 0 bases at V and 10 bases at J, with 7 bases between. The germline V gene encodes CDR1 SGHKS and CDR2 YYEKEE (reference sequence). This CDR3 reads CASSLGGTKLFF. The DNA of the CDR3 is TGTGCCAGCAGCTTGGGGGGCACAAAACTGTTTTTT.

This chain joins TRBV27 and TRBJ1-2; 7 positions match TRBD1. Looked up from germline, CDR1 is MNHEY and CDR2 is SMNVEV (reference sequence). V shed 6 bases, J shed 5 bases, and the junction held 6 bases outside the gene matches. The CDR3 is made up of 13 amino acids. The chain's CDR3 is CASRGTVGYGYTF. CDR3 coding DNA: TGTGCCAGCAGGGGGACAGTAGGTTATGGCTACACCTTC.

DNA for the CDR3: TGTGCCAGCAGCTTACTCCCTAACACCGGGGAGCTGTTTTTT. This codes for CASSLLPNTGELFF. The J gene is TRBJ2-2, the V gene TRBV11-1; D ambiguous. The V and J ends lost 2 bases and 2 bases respectively, with 6 bases between them. The V gene's germline CDR1 is SGHAT and CDR2 FQDESV (reference sequence). The CDR3 is made up of 14 amino acids.

The chain is built from TRBV28 and TRBJ2-7; the D gene is possibly TRBD1 (5 bases). There are 13 residues in the CDR3. V lost 8 bases, J lost 6 bases, and 17 bases lay in between. Germline loops: CDR1 MDHEN, CDR2 SYDVKM. The CDR3 region has the DNA TGTGCCAGCCTGGGGCTAGTGATTTCCGAGCAGTACTTC. It translates to CASLGLVISEQYF. Combining the CDR3 with reference TRBV28 and TRBJ2-7 gives the whole variable domain DVKVTQSSRYLVKRTGEKVFLECVQDMDHENMFWYRQDPGLGLRLIYFSYDVKMKEKGDIPEGYSVSREKKERFSLILESASTNQTSMYLCASLGLVISEQYFGPGTRLTVT.

This chain uses TRBV10-3 with TRBJ1-1, with 8 bases that match TRBD1. The CDR3 is made up of 15 amino acids. V lost 1 base, J lost 5 bases, and 6 bases stayed unmatched. Germline assignment: CDR1 ENHRY and CDR2 SYGVKD. CDR3 in amino acids: CAISEYRDRPTEAFF. The CDR3 nucleotides read TGTGCCATCAGTGAGTACCGGGACAGGCCGACTGAAGCTTTCTTT.

The V and J genes are TRBV24-1 and TRBJ1-1; D possibly corresponds to TRBD1 (6 bases). CDR3 length equals 12 residues. The germline CDR1 and CDR2 sequences are KGHDR and SFDVKD. Trimming stripped 11 bases from V and 3 bases from J, with 12 bases between. CDR3 region: CAIQGWDTEAFF. The DNA for the CDR3 is TGTGCCATCCAGGGGTGGGACACTGAAGCTTTCTTT.

V is TRBV19 and J is TRBJ1-5, with TRBD1 matching 7 bases. V was clipped by 7 bases and J by 4 bases; unmatched bases: 7. The CDR3 loop spans 14 amino acids. Germline CDR1 LNHDA, CDR2 SQIVND (reference sequence). The CDR3 reads CASTDDRVNQPQHF. The CDR3 DNA sequence: TGTGCCAGTACCGACGACAGGGTTAATCAGCCCCAGCATTTT.

The CDR3 DNA reads as TGTGCCAGCTCAAAAGGAGACCCCAAGAGATCCCAGTACTTC. As protein: CASSKGDPKRSQYF. V is TRBV18 and J is TRBJ2-5; D is ambiguous. Trimming stripped 5 bases from V and 9 bases from J, with 19 bases between. Germline CDR1 is KGHSH and CDR2 is LQKENI. The CDR3 covers 14 residues.

The V and J genes are TRBV28 and TRBJ2-1; TRBD2 agrees at 8 bases. The trim removed 4 bases at V and 6 bases at J, leaving 11 bases unmatched. This CDR3 spans 16 amino acids. Germline V CDR1 and CDR2: MDHEN, SYDVKM. The CDR3 nucleotides are TGTGCCAGCAGTTCGACTGGACTAGCCCTCCCCAATGAGCAGTTCTTC. Encoded protein: CASSSTGLALPNEQFF.

The chain employs TRBV5-5 and TRBJ2-1, with 10 bases fitting TRBD2. Trimming cost V 4 bases and J 7 bases; bases outside gene matches: 8. This CDR3 region has 15 residues. From germline, CDR1 is SGHKS and CDR2 YYEKEE (reference sequence). CDR3 sequence reads: CASSPPGLALNEQFF. The CDR3 DNA follows: TGTGCCAGCAGCCCTCCGGGACTAGCGTTGAATGAGCAGTTCTTC. Looking up the rest from reference TRBV5-5 and TRBJ2-1 gives the full variable domain: DAGVTQSPTHLIKTRGQQVTLRCSPISGHKSVSWYQQVLGQGPQFIFQYYEKEERGRGNFPDRFSARQFPNYSSELNVNALLLGDSALYLCASSPPGLALNEQFFGPGTRLTVL.

The rearrangement uses TRBV5-5 and TRBJ2-1; 9 bases fit TRBD2. V lost 7 bases to trimming and J lost 6 bases; unmatched junction nucleotides: 2. The CDR3 length is 12 residues. CDR1 is SGHKS and CDR2 is YYEKEE in the germline V gene (reference sequence). The DNA for the CDR3 is TGTGCCAGCGCGGGACTAGCCAATGAGCAGTTCTTC. Amino acids: CASAGLANEQFF.

The chain couples TRBV19 to TRBJ2-3, with 7 bases identical to TRBD2. Germline V gene lookup returns CDR1 LNHDA and CDR2 SQIVND (reference sequence). The ends lost 0 bases at V and 1 base at J; junction bases unmatched: 7. The CDR3 is 17 amino acids. The CDR3 DNA is TGTGCCAGTAGTATAGAGGGCGGGAGACTGGGCACAGATACGCAGTATTTT. Its translation is CASSIEGGRLGTDTQYF.

V is TRBV11-2 and J is TRBJ2-7, with 9 bases that match TRBD1. V trimming: 4 bases; J trimming: 4 bases; junction bases outside the gene matches: 2. Germline V lookup: CDR1 SGHAT, CDR2 FQNNGV. The CDR3 spans 13 residues. The CDR3 nucleotides read TGTGCCAGCAGCTGGGACAGGGTTTACGAGCAGTACTTC. Translating gives CASSWDRVYEQYF.